This T cell receptor (beta chain) derives from a study of CD8 T cells in ankylosing spondylitis. Overall study findings and caveats: Reactive arthritis synovial fluid and blood were previously reported to contain some motif variants.

This clonotype ranks as medium-sized (0.01 to 0.1%). Its antigen is still unknown. In making TCR beta libraries, quantitative 5'-RACE with molecular barcodes was used. TCRdb analysed the 5' RACE reads with MiXCR anew, one entry per CDR3 protein. Of about 30,000 distinct CDR3 sequences detected, approximately 15% appear once; the ten largest clones hold around a third. From germline, CDR1 is SEHNR and CDR2 FQNEAQ (reference sequence). V was cut by 0 bases and J by 3 bases, with 20 bases left in between. The CDR3 totals 18 residues. This rearrangement joins TRBV7-9 to TRBJ1-2, with a tentative D call TRBD1 (6 bases). The receptor was derived from a male donor with ankylosing spondylitis or in good health (not recorded which). Sample: blood. The CDR3 bases are TGTGCCAGCAGCTTAGCGGGGCAGGGGACCTCCTCCGACTATGGCTACACCTTC. Translation: CASSLAGQGTSSDYGYTF.